This TCR beta chain was found in a study of T cell responses to AZD1222 COVID-19 vaccine. The study, taken as a whole, reports: Repertoire sampling was restricted to post-peak T cell response timepoints. Clonal diversity may have been underestimated in mostly white British donors. Reports say nearly half of spike-specific TCRs go after unmutated variant regions.

On this clone itself: The target antigen is unknown.

Sequenced by immunoSEQ multiplex PCR; TCRdb stores in-frame clones only, minus some. The table shows 100,000 to 150,000 clones, with 90% occurring only once. V shed 1 base and J shed 5 bases, with 17 bases lying between them. This CDR3 spans 16 amino acids. CDR1 and CDR2 from the germline V gene are SGHAT and FQDESV (reference sequence). This rearrangement joins TRBV11-1 to TRBJ2-5, with D possibly called TRBD1 or TRBD2 (7 bases each). The sequence derives from an adult who received the MenACWY meningococcal vaccine as a control. The material sequenced was peripheral blood, taken 28 days after the second dose of the MenACWY control vaccine. The DNA for the CDR3 is TGTGCCAGCAGCTTAGAAGGGGGCGCGGGGGTCGAGACCCAGTACTTC. It encodes CASSLEGGAGVETQYF. The entire variable domain, with the rest obtained from reference TRBV11-1 and TRBJ2-5, is as follows: EAEVAQSPRYKITEKSQAVAFWCDPISGHATLYWYRQILGQGPELLVQFQDESVVDDSQLPKDRFSAERLKGVDSTLKIQPAELGDSAMYLCASSLEGGAGVETQYFGPGTRLLVL.